Many counts were recorded for the clone carrying this T cell receptor (beta chain). The sample belongs to a study of T cells of healthy individuals. TCRdb called the 5' RACE reads again in MiXCR, with one record for every CDR3 protein. The table shows approximately 100,000 distinct CDR3 sequences, with 17% occurring only once. V shed 4 bases and J 3 bases; nucleotides not matched to a gene: 9. Germline values: CDR1 SGHRS, CDR2 YFSETQ. The CDR3 is 15 amino acids. This TCR derives from a human donor in good health. This chain uses TRBV5-1 with TRBJ1-1; 7 bases match TRBD1. The CDR3 loop reads CASSPRQGKDTEAFF. CDR3 sequence (DNA): TGCGCCAGCAGCCCAAGACAGGGTAAGGACACTGAAGCTTTCTTT.